The 11 T cell receptor beta chains below come from one sample, sequenced in a study of blood T cell repertoires in COVID-19. Generated by immunoSEQ multiplex PCR, the TCRdb table keeps only in-frame clones and is missing some. The table includes some 310,000 clones, roughly 90% detected once. The source material was peripheral blood. The origin of the receptors is a woman between 25 and 40 years old with COVID-19, enrolled during active disease.

This chain uses TRBV18 with TRBJ2-7; D is perhaps TRBD1 (5 bases). The CDR3 is made up of 14 amino acids. In germline, CDR1 is KGHSH, CDR2 LQKENI. V dropped 3 bases and J dropped 3 bases, with 12 bases sitting between them. This CDR3 reads CASSPLVDSYEQYF. The CDR3 nucleotides read TGTGCCAGCTCACCCCTAGTCGACAGCTACGAGCAGTACTTC.

This chain links TRBV19 with TRBJ2-6; D may be TRBD1 (5 bases). The V end was cut by 3 bases, the J end by 5 bases, with 8 bases between. The CDR3 length is 14 residues. In germline, CDR1 is LNHDA, CDR2 SQIVND (reference sequence). CDR3 bases: TGTGCCAGTAGTATTTGGGGCAGGGCCAACGTCCTGACTTTC. Encoded protein: CASSIWGRANVLTF.

The rearrangement uses TRBV6-5 and TRBJ2-1; 10 positions match TRBD2. This CDR3 has 15 residues. With V trimmed by 5 bases and J by 7 bases, 8 bases remained unmatched. From germline, CDR1 is MNHEY and CDR2 SVGAGI. CDR3 in amino acids: CASSRPSGSLNEQFF. In nucleotides, the CDR3 is TGTGCCAGCAGTAGGCCTAGCGGGAGTCTTAATGAGCAGTTCTTC.

In DNA form, the CDR3 reads TGCGCCAGCAGCCCTCGACAGGGGATCTACGAGCAGTACTTC. Its protein is CASSPRQGIYEQYF. The chain combines TRBV4-1 with TRBJ2-7; 8 bases map to TRBD1. Germline trimming cut 4 bases from V and 3 bases from J; bases unmatched to any gene: 5. The CDR3 has 14 amino acids. Germline V gene lookup returns CDR1 MGHRA and CDR2 YSYEKL.

The chain couples TRBV27 to TRBJ2-1, with a possible D match to TRBD2 (6 bases). Trimming took 5 bases from V and 0 from J, leaving 14 bases between them. There are 16 residues in the CDR3. From germline, CDR1 is MNHEY and CDR2 SMNVEV (reference sequence). In DNA, the CDR3 is TGTGCCAGCAGTCTTAGCGGAGCCAGCTCCTACAATGAGCAGTTCTTC. It encodes CASSLSGASSYNEQFF.

The chain couples TRBV28 to TRBJ2-4, with a tentative D call TRBD2 (13 bases). Germline lookup yields CDR1 MDHEN and CDR2 SYDVKM. Trimming cost V 6 bases and J 0 bases, with 39 bases left between them. CDR3 length: 24 amino acids. Here the CDR3 DNA reads TGTGCCAGCAGGGCCGGGACAGGGGGCACTACAAGGACTAGCGGGAGCCTAGCCAAAAACATTCAGTACTTC. It encodes CASRAGTGGTTRTSGSLAKNIQYF.

The chain uses TRBV2 and TRBJ2-5; TRBD1 is a possible D gene (5 bases). CDR3 length equals 15 residues. V gave up 7 bases and J gave up 4 bases, with 19 bases separating them. Per germline, CDR1 SNHLY and CDR2 FYNNEI. The DNA of the CDR3 is TGTGCCAGCACCCCTCAGGGTTTCCTTAGAGAGACCCAGTACTTC. Amino acids: CASTPQGFLRETQYF.

The chain carries TRBV28 and TRBJ2-7, with a tentative D call TRBD1 (6 bases). The CDR3 spans 14 residues. CDR1 is MDHEN and CDR2 is SYDVKM in the germline V gene. V shed 5 bases and J shed 0 bases, with 11 bases lying between them. CDR3: CASSMTGSSYEQYF. The DNA for the CDR3 is TGTGCCAGCAGTATGACAGGCAGCTCCTACGAGCAGTACTTC.

The chain joins TRBV28 to TRBJ2-7; possibly TRBD2 for D (6 bases). The CDR3 consists of 12 residues. The V end lost 7 bases, the J end lost 3 bases, and 10 bases lay between the germline ends. Germline V gene sequence: CDR1 MDHEN, CDR2 SYDVKM. CDR3 residues: CASTEGSYEQYF. CDR3 nucleotide sequence: TGTGCCAGCACGGAGGGCAGCTACGAGCAGTACTTC.

Regarding this clone: Other DNA sequences in the sample encode the same CDR3. The chain has TRBV2 and TRBJ2-7; 10 nucleotides agree with TRBD2. Germline lookup yields CDR1 SNHLY and CDR2 FYNNEI. Unmatched junction bases numbered 4, after V lost 1 base and J lost 1 base. The CDR3 spans 16 residues. The CDR3 sequence: CASSEGLAGASYEQYF. The CDR3 coding sequence is TGTGCCAGCAGTGAAGGCCTAGCGGGAGCGTCCTACGAGCAGTACTTC.

The chain recombines TRBV30 with TRBJ1-6, with TRBD1 identical over 7 bases. Trimming at V came to 5 bases and at J to 0 bases, leaving 7 bases not matched to a gene. There are 16 residues in the CDR3. Germline V gives CDR1 GTSNPN, CDR2 SVGIG (reference sequence). The CDR3 nucleotides are TGTGCCTGGGGTAGACAGGGCAGCTCCTATAATTCACCCCTCCACTTT. The encoded protein is CAWGRQGSSYNSPLHF.